The rows below give T cell receptor beta chains drawn from one sample of a study of blood T cell repertoires in COVID-19. Repertoires were generated with immunoSEQ multiplex PCR, while TCRdb's copy carries only in-frame clones and drops some. The sample has about 220,000 clones, 86% seen once. Sequencing was performed on PBMCs or T cells enriched from blood (not recorded which). These receptors all stem from a middle-aged woman with acute COVID-19. CDR3s include the opening cysteine and the closing phenylalanine or tryptophan. Fields, in order: V gene, J gene, CDR3 protein.

TRBV11-3,TRBJ2-3,CASSSRQGLAGADTQYF
TRBV7-9,TRBJ1-1,CASNFLSGGEGYAEAFF
TRBV23-1,TRBJ1-3,CASSHSGNTIYF
TRBV29-1,TRBJ2-1,CSVGPQGAGYNEQFF
TRBV4-2,TRBJ1-1,CASSREEGATEAFF
TRBV5-1,TRBJ1-2,CASSGGQVYGYTF
TRBV30,TRBJ1-6,CAWRGEIGRLGSYNSPLHF
TRBV19,TRBJ1-1,CASSPDRGLNTEAFF
TRBV10-2,TRBJ1-1,CASSLGGAMNTEAFF
TRBV20-1,TRBJ2-2,CSASDRKGTSGVVGELFF
TRBV10-1,TRBJ1-6,CASQGDYNSPLHF
TRBV18,TRBJ1-2,CASSPQGQGRGYTF
TRBV15,TRBJ2-7,CATSAGQGKPYEQYF
TRBV19,TRBJ1-4,CATGTGREKLFF
TRBV2,TRBJ1-1,CASSLDRGGTEAFF
TRBV6-5,TRBJ2-1,CASRRTSGGYNEQFF
TRBV19,TRBJ1-1,CASSILPGTSNTEAFF
TRBV6-5,TRBJ1-1,CASRNRGNTEAFF
TRBV7-9,TRBJ2-1,CASSLVAEAAEQFF
TRBV19,TRBJ1-1,CASRVQGASNTEAFF
TRBV18,TRBJ2-2,CASSPGQGALAGELFF
TRBV5-1,TRBJ1-4,CASSPGGGRAEKLFF
TRBV14,TRBJ1-1,CASAGTIGTEAFF
TRBV5-1,TRBJ1-1,CASSLGQGAGAFF
TRBV5-4,TRBJ1-4,CASSLNPLRQLLGFEKLFF
TRBV5-1,TRBJ1-1,CASSYREFVNTEAFF
TRBV7-2,TRBJ1-5,CASSSDRASQPQHF
TRBV20-1,TRBJ2-1,CSAKDINEQFF
TRBV7-8,TRBJ1-5,CASSLRDSLGPQHF
TRBV6-4,TRBJ2-1,CASRLTGGSGEQFF
TRBV13,TRBJ2-5,CASSQKGLAGGVRETQYF
TRBV10-1,TRBJ2-2,CASNKGTGNTGELFF
TRBV6-5,TRBJ1-4,CASRSGGVRYEKLFF
TRBV27,TRBJ1-1,CASSRQPAQGLGEAFF
TRBV5-4,TRBJ1-4,CASSSGQGLATNEKLFF
TRBV29-1,TRBJ1-2,CSVEVLQGDYGYTF
TRBV5-1,TRBJ1-6,CASSSQPTGGESPLHF
TRBV27,TRBJ2-5,CASSRGTAQETQYF
TRBV10-3,TRBJ2-3,CAIRPSVLVSNFTDTQYF
TRBV27,TRBJ1-5,CASSSSRDTNQPQHF
TRBV19,TRBJ1-1,CASSISFGTGGPFF
TRBV11-2,TRBJ2-5,CASSPGTVGMETQYF
TRBV2,TRBJ1-1,CASSQGGAFF
TRBV29-1,TRBJ1-3,CSVGAGGPSGNTIYF
TRBV6-2/TRBV6-3,TRBJ1-4,CASSPPGRNEKLFF
TRBV2,TRBJ1-3,CASRTDPSSGNTIYF
TRBV5-1,TRBJ1-1,CASSPGGGNTEAFF
TRBV19,TRBJ1-2,CASSIPGGYTF
TRBV7-3,TRBJ2-5,CASSKSRGNEETQYF
TRBV27,TRBJ1-4,CASSTPSALAAEKLFF
TRBV30,TRBJ1-6,CAWSVDREISPLHF
TRBV7-2,TRBJ2-7,CASSFGLALTYEQYF
TRBV7-9,TRBJ1-3,CASSLEGSSGNTIYF
TRBV5-1,TRBJ1-1,CASSLGRGNTEAFF
TRBV6-5,TRBJ1-3,CAAGGRQGGRNTIYF
TRBV15,TRBJ1-3,CATSREWGLGNTIYF
TRBV6-1,TRBJ1-5,CASSEFVWTANQPQHF
TRBV5-1,TRBJ2-1,CASSLTVSYNEQFF
TRBV5-4,TRBJ1-1,CASSLGPEAFF
TRBV7-9,TRBJ1-2,CASSRSGGWEGYTF